This T cell receptor (beta chain) was obtained from a study of blood T cell repertoires in COVID-19. This table comes from immunoSEQ multiplex PCR, and its TCRdb copy is limited to in-frame clones, with some not included. The table lists around 300,000 clones, 80% to 90% of them singletons, with roughly 9.6% in the top ten. Sequencing was done on a sample of peripheral blood. The receptor's source is a woman in her 70s with acute or convalescent COVID-19.

This chain's CDR3 is CASTTGQFNQPQHF. CDR3 nucleotides: TGTGCCAGTACCACGGGACAGTTCAATCAGCCCCAGCATTTT. The chain couples TRBV19 to TRBJ1-5; 7 positions match TRBD1. This CDR3 is 14 amino acids long. V was clipped by 7 bases and J by 3 bases; unmatched bases: 6. Germline CDR1 and CDR2: LNHDA and SQIVND (reference sequence).